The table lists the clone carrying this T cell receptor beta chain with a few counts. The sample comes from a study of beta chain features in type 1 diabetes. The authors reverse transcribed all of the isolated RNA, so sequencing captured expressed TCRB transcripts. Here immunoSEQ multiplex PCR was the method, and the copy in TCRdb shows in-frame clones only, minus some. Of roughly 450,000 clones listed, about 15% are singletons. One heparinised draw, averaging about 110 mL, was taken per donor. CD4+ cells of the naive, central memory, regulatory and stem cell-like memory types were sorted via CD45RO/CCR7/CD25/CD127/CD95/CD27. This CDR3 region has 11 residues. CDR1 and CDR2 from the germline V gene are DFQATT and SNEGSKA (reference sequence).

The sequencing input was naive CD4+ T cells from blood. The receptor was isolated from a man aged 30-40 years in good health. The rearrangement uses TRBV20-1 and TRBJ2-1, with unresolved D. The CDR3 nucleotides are TGCAGCGCAAATTTTCTGAGTGAGCAGTTCTTC. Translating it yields CSANFLSEQFF.